One and the same sample provided the 23 T cell receptor beta chains below, sequenced in a study of response to subunit inactivated influenza vaccine. TCRdb used MiXCR to reprocess the RT-PCR reads, holding one entry per CDR3 protein. The data contain 500,000 to 550,000 distinct CDR3 sequences, more than 7% of them seen just once; the ten biggest clones take up around 13%. The sequencing used PBMCs from blood, collected approximately 25 months after vaccination. The receptors here all came from a man aged 50 to 69 who received an inactivated influenza vaccine.

The chain has TRBV20-1 and TRBJ2-3; unclear D gene. Per the germline V gene, CDR1 is DFQATT and CDR2 is SNEGSKA (reference sequence). The CDR3 has 14 residues. V shed 1 base and J shed 3 bases, with 11 bases lying between them. The CDR3 here is CSARAPPGTDTQYF. DNA of the CDR3: TGCAGTGCTAGAGCTCCCCCCGGGACAGATACGCAGTATTTT.

In this sample, this clonotype turned up a few times. The chain combines TRBV29-1 with TRBJ2-2; possible D gene TRBD1, 7 bases. The V gene's germline CDR1 is SQVTM and CDR2 ANQGSEA. The CDR3 has 13 amino acids. V was pared by 7 bases and J by 8 bases, with 17 bases between. CDR3 in amino acids: CSAGGQTKGELFF. The CDR3 nucleotides read TGCAGCGCCGGGGGACAGACTAAAGGGGAGCTGTTTTTT.

The chain is built from TRBV12-3 or TRBV12-4 and TRBJ1-1, with TRBD1 as a possible D gene (6 bases). This CDR3 spans 14 amino acids. The ends were cut back, 6 bases at V and 4 bases at J, with 15 bases in the middle. CDR3 loop: CASREDHRATEAFF. CDR3 sequence (DNA): TGTGCCAGCAGGGAGGACCACAGGGCCACTGAAGCTTTCTTT.

This chain links TRBV20-1 with TRBJ2-3, with 12 nucleotides matching TRBD2. V lost 1 base to trimming and J lost 0 bases; unmatched junction nucleotides: 5. This CDR3 is built from 17 residues. From germline, CDR1 is DFQATT and CDR2 SNEGSKA (reference sequence). CDR3 residues: CSARGGLAGLSTDTQYF. The CDR3 nucleotides read TGCAGTGCTAGAGGGGGACTAGCGGGCCTGAGCACAGATACGCAGTATTTT.

This clonotype was found many times. This chain connects TRBV11-2 to TRBJ2-2, with 9 positions matching TRBD1. From germline, CDR1 is SGHAT and CDR2 FQNNGV. The length of the CDR3 is 19 residues. V trimming: 4 bases; J trimming: 1 base; junction bases outside the gene matches: 13. The CDR3 protein is CASSSRQGGRHKNTGELFF. CDR3 coding DNA: TGTGCCAGCAGCTCCCGACAGGGGGGACGACATAAGAACACCGGGGAGCTGTTTTTT.

This clonotype was observed a few times. The chain carries TRBV28 and TRBJ1-5; possibly TRBD1 for D (5 bases). Germline V lookup: CDR1 MDHEN, CDR2 SYDVKM. Trimming stripped 6 bases from V and 0 bases from J, with 12 bases between. There are 15 residues in the CDR3. The CDR3 region has the DNA TGTGCCAGCAGGAGAGGGGCTTATAGCAATCAGCCCCAGCATTTT. Translation gives CASRRGAYSNQPQHF.

This chain links TRBV20-1 with TRBJ2-2; tentative D call: TRBD2 (7 bases). V was pared by 0 bases and J by 5 bases, with 13 bases between. In germline, CDR1 is DFQATT, CDR2 SNEGSKA (reference sequence). There are 15 residues in the CDR3. The CDR3 sequence: CSARDQGGGTGELFF. CDR3 DNA sequence: TGCAGTGCTAGAGACCAGGGAGGGGGGACCGGGGAGCTGTTTTTT.

The genes are TRBV7-9 and TRBJ2-7, with D unresolved. Trimming took off 2 bases at V and 1 base at J, with 12 bases between the two ends. CDR1 is SEHNR, CDR2 FQNEAQ, per germline (reference sequence). CDR3 length equals 15 residues. The CDR3 loop is CASSLMAQASYEQYF. The CDR3 nucleotides read TGTGCCAGCAGCTTAATGGCCCAGGCGTCCTACGAGCAGTACTTC.

The V and J genes are TRBV9 and TRBJ2-1; D is perhaps TRBD1 or TRBD2 (6 bases each). The V gene's germline CDR1 is SGDLS and CDR2 YYNGEE. V shed 6 bases and J shed 6 bases, with 16 bases lying between them. The CDR3 loop spans 14 amino acids. Here the CDR3 DNA reads TGTGCCAGCAACCAAAGGGGGGCCGGCAATGAGCAGTTCTTC. This gives the protein CASNQRGAGNEQFF.

The chain combines TRBV24-1 with TRBJ2-5; weak D call: TRBD1 (6 bases). This CDR3 is 15 amino acids long. Between the trimmed V and J ends, which lost 5 bases and 5 bases, there was a span of 17 bases. Looked up from germline, CDR1 is KGHDR and CDR2 is SFDVKD. CDR3 amino acids: CATSGGDQRGETQYF. CDR3 nucleotide sequence: TGTGCCACCAGTGGCGGCGACCAAAGGGGGGAGACCCAGTACTTC.

This clonotype was counted between two and nine times. The chain joins TRBV7-8 to TRBJ2-2; tentative D call: TRBD2 (6 bases). This CDR3 is 15 amino acids long. Germline CDR1 and CDR2: SGHVS and FQNEAQ. Trimming left V 2 bases short and J 3 bases short, with 10 bases between. Here the CDR3 DNA reads TGTGCCAGCAGCTTATTCGCGGGACACACCGGGGAGCTGTTTTTT. Translating gives CASSLFAGHTGELFF.

Many counts were recorded for this clonotype. This sequence joins TRBV3-1 and TRBJ2-2, with 8 positions matching TRBD1. J was trimmed by 7 bases and V by 4 bases; bases with no gene match: 5. The CDR3 sequence is 14 residues long. Germline loops: CDR1 LGHDT, CDR2 YNNKEL (reference sequence). DNA for the CDR3: TGTGCCAGCAGCCCAGGGGGCAATCACGGGGAGCTGTTTTTT. Protein sequence: CASSPGGNHGELFF.

There are a few counts of this clonotype. The CDR3 nucleotides read TGTGCCAGCAGCCCATACAGCCAGGGACAGGCCCAATCTGGAAACACCATATATTTT. As protein: CASSPYSQGQAQSGNTIYF. The chain employs TRBV7-6 and TRBJ1-3; TRBD1 matches at 8 bases. This CDR3 is built from 19 residues. In germline, CDR1 is SGHVS, CDR2 FNYEAQ. V lost 5 bases to trimming and J lost 1 base; unmatched junction nucleotides: 16.

Many counts were recorded for this clonotype. J is TRBJ2-7 and V is TRBV29-1; tentatively, D is TRBD1 or TRBD2 (6 bases each). Trimming removed 4 bases at V and 2 bases at J, with 15 bases between. The CDR3 has 14 residues. Germline V gene data show CDR1 as SQVTM and CDR2 as ANQGSEA. As DNA, the CDR3 is TGCAGCGTTGTAAGGGGGAGGTACCCCTACGAGCAGTACTTC. Amino acid sequence: CSVVRGRYPYEQYF.

This clonotype came up many times. The chain employs TRBV7-9 and TRBJ2-1; a possible D gene is TRBD1 (6 bases). The CDR3 totals 17 residues. Germline V gene sequence: CDR1 SEHNR, CDR2 FQNEAQ (reference sequence). Trimming took 5 bases from V and 1 from J, leaving 18 bases between them. The CDR3 sequence is CASSPRFGTPSYNEQFF. CDR3 DNA: TGTGCCAGCAGCCCCCGGTTCGGGACACCTTCCTACAATGAGCAGTTCTTC. The variable domain in full, with the rest retrieved from reference TRBV7-9 and TRBJ2-1, is DTGVSQNPRHKITKRGQNVTFRCDPISEHNRLYWYRQTLGQGPEFLTYFQNEAQLEKSRLLSDRFSAERPKGSFSTLEIQRTEQGDSAMYLCASSPRFGTPSYNEQFFGPGTRLTVL.

In its sample, this clonotype was seen many times. The chain carries TRBV7-9 and TRBJ2-3; 14 bases agree with TRBD2. V lost 6 bases and J lost 4; bases outside the gene matches: 6. Germline V gene sequence: CDR1 SEHNR, CDR2 FQNEAQ (reference sequence). The CDR3 is 16 amino acids. CDR3 DNA: TGTGCCAGCAGTCTAGGGACTAGCGGGGGCGCAGATACGCAGTATTTT. This gives the protein CASSLGTSGGADTQYF.

This clonotype occurred many times. The gene calls are TRBV15 and TRBJ1-1, with no clear D. Germline V gene sequence: CDR1 LNHNV, CDR2 YYDKDF (reference sequence). This CDR3 region has 14 residues. V was shortened by 0 bases and J by 4 bases, with 9 bases between the two germline ends. Here the CDR3 DNA reads TGTGCCACCAGCAGAGACCCCAGAGGCACTGAAGCTTTCTTT. Protein: CATSRDPRGTEAFF.

In its sample, this clonotype was seen many times. The V call is TRBV3-1, the J call TRBJ2-5; TRBD2 matches at 8 bases. J lost 4 bases, V lost 3 bases, and 1 base had no gene match. CDR3 length: 13 residues. Germline loops: CDR1 LGHDT, CDR2 YNNKEL (reference sequence). This CDR3 is CASSHGGAETQYF. CDR3 DNA sequence: TGTGCCAGCAGCCACGGGGGGGCAGAGACCCAGTACTTC.

This clonotype was picked up a small number of times. The chain has TRBV29-1 and TRBJ1-4, with D possibly TRBD1 on 6 matching bases. The CDR3 contains 13 residues. Germline V gene lookup returns CDR1 SQVTM and CDR2 ANQGSEA. V dropped 6 bases and J dropped 8 bases, with 16 bases sitting between them. This CDR3 is CSVREGGREKLFF. The CDR3 nucleotides are TGCAGCGTGAGGGAAGGGGGTCGCGAAAAACTGTTTTTT.

The chain is built from TRBV20-1 and TRBJ2-1, with unresolved D. Germline assignment: CDR1 DFQATT and CDR2 SNEGSKA (reference sequence). V dropped 4 bases and J dropped 0 bases, with 13 bases sitting between them. The CDR3 extends over 15 amino acids. The CDR3 protein is CSAISQGSSYNEQFF. The CDR3 nucleotides are TGCAGTGCTATCTCTCAAGGGTCCTCCTACAATGAGCAGTTCTTC.

The J gene is TRBJ1-3, the V gene TRBV6-1; the D is unclear. The V and J ends lost 2 bases and 1 base respectively, with 6 bases between them. Germline V gene data show CDR1 as MNHNS and CDR2 as SASEGT. The CDR3 is 14 residues long. Written as DNA, the CDR3 is TGTGCCAGCAGTGAAATGGGGTCTGGAAACACCATATATTTT. Its protein product is CASSEMGSGNTIYF.

In this sample, this clonotype turned up a few times. V is TRBV5-1 and J is TRBJ2-7; D gene ambiguous. V was clipped by 0 bases and J by 5 bases, with 9 bases between them. This CDR3 is 13 amino acids long. The V gene's germline CDR1 is SGHRS and CDR2 YFSETQ. Here the CDR3 reads CASSLDGRDEQYF. DNA for the CDR3: TGCGCCAGCAGCTTGGACGGTCGGGACGAGCAGTACTTC. The complete variable domain, with remaining parts taken from reference TRBV5-1 and TRBJ2-7, reads KAGVTQTPRYLIKTRGQQVTLSCSPISGHRSVSWYQQTPGQGLQFLFEYFSETQRNKGNFPGRFSGRQFSNSRSEMNVSTLELGDSALYLCASSLDGRDEQYFGPGTRLTVT.

This clonotype was recorded at least ten times. The gene calls are TRBV5-1 and TRBJ2-2, with D uncertain. The germline gives CDR1 SGHRS, CDR2 YFSETQ. With 0 bases removed from V and 3 bases from J, the gap between germline ends came to 9 bases. The CDR3 is 15 residues long. The CDR3 sequence is CASSLVRADTGELFF. The DNA for the CDR3 is TGCGCCAGCAGCTTGGTTAGGGCCGACACCGGGGAGCTGTTTTTT.